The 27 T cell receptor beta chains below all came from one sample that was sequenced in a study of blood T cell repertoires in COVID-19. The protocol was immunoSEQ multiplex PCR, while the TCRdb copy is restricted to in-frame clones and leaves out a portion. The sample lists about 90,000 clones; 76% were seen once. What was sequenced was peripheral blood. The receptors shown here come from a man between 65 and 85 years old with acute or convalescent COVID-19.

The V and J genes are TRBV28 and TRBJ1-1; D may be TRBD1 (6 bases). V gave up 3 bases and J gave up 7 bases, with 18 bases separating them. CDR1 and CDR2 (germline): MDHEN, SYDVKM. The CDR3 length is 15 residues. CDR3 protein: CASSLSGQTFSEAFF. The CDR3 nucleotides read TGTGCCAGCAGTTTGTCGGGACAAACCTTTAGTGAAGCTTTCTTT.

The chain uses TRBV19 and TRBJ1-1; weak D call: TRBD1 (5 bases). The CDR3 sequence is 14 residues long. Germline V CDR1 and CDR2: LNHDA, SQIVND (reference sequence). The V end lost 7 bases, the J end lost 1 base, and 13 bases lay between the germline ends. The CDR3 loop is CASTQLTGNTEAFF. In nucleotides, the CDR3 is TGTGCCAGTACTCAGCTCACAGGGAACACTGAAGCTTTCTTT.

The CDR3 region has the DNA TGTGCCAGCAGCCAACTGGGAGTTTCACCCCTCCACTTT. As protein: CASSQLGVSPLHF. The chain links TRBV14 to TRBJ1-6; D is uncertain. Trimming removed 2 bases at V and 9 bases at J, with 8 bases between. CDR1 and CDR2 (germline): SGHDN, FVKESK. The CDR3 contains 13 residues.

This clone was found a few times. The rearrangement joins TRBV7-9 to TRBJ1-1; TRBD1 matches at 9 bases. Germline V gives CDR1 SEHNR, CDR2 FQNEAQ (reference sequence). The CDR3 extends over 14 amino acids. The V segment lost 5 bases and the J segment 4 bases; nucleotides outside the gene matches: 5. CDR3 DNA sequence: TGTGCCAGCAGCCTGACGACAGGGGGCACTGAAGCTTTCTTT. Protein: CASSLTTGGTEAFF.

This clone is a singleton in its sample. CDR3: CASSLSPGIGGYTF. The CDR3 DNA sequence: TGTGCCAGCAGCTTATCCCCAGGGATTGGCGGCTACACCTTC. J is TRBJ1-2 and V is TRBV5-8; a weak D match, TRBD1 (5 bases). The germline V and J ends were trimmed by 2 bases and 8 bases, with 16 bases remaining between them. In germline, CDR1 is SGHTS, CDR2 YDEGEE. The CDR3 covers 14 residues.

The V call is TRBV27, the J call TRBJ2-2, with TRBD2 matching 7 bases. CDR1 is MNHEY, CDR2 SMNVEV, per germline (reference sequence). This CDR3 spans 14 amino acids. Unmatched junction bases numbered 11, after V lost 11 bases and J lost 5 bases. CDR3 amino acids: CASGEGPITGELFF. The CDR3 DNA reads TGTGCCTCGGGGGAGGGACCGATAACCGGGGAGCTGTTTTTT.

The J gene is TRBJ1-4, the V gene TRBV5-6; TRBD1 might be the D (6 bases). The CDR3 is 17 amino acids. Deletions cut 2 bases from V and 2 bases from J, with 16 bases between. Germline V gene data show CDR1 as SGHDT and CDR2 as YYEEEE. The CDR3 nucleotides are TGTGCCAGCAGCTTTGGGCAGGGGAGTCCTACTAATGAAAAACTGTTTTTT. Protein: CASSFGQGSPTNEKLFF.

The CDR3 sequence: CASSITGSFYEQYF. CDR3 nucleotides: TGTGCCAGCAGTATTACAGGGTCTTTTTACGAGCAGTACTTC. The gene calls are TRBV28 and TRBJ2-7, with D possibly TRBD1 on 6 matching bases. Germline assignment: CDR1 MDHEN and CDR2 SYDVKM. The CDR3 covers 14 residues. The V and J ends lost 5 bases and 4 bases respectively, with 15 bases between them.

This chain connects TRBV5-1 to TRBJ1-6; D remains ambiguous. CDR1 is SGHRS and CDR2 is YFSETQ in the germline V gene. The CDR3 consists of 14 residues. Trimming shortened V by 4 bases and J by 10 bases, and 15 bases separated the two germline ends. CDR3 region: CASSQYAGRSPLHF. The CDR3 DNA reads TGCGCCAGCAGCCAATACGCAGGCCGGTCACCCCTCCACTTT.

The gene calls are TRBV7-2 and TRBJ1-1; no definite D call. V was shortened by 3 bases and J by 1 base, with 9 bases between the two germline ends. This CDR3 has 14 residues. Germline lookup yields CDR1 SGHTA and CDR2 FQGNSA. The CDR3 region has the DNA TGTGCCAGCAGCTTTGTACGGGGGAACACTGAAGCTTTCTTT. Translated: CASSFVRGNTEAFF.

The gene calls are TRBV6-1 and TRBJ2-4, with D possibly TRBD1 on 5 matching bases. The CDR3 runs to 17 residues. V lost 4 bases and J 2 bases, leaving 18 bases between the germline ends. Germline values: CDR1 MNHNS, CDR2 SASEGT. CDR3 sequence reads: CASSVNWQGMTKNIQYF. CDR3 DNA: TGTGCCAGCAGTGTCAACTGGCAGGGAATGACCAAAAACATTCAGTACTTC.

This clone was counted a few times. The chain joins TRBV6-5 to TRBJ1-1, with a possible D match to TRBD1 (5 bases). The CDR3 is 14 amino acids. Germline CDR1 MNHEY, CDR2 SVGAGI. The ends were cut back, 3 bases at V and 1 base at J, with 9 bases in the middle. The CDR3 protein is CASSYQTGNTEAFF. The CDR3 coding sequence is TGTGCCAGCAGTTATCAAACAGGGAACACTGAAGCTTTCTTT.

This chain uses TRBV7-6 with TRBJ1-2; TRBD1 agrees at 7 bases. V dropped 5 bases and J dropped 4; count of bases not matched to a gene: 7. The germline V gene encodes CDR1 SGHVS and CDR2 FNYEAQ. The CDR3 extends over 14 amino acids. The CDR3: CASSPRGVGYGYTF. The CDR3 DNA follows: TGTGCCAGCAGCCCCAGGGGGGTCGGCTATGGCTACACCTTC.

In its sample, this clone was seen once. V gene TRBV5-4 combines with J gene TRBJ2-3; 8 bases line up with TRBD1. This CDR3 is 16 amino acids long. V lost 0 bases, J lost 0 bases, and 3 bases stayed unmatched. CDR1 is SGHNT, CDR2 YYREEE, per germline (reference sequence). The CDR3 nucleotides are TGTGCCAGCAGCTTGGACAGGGGGTTTAGCACAGATACGCAGTATTTT. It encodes CASSLDRGFSTDTQYF.

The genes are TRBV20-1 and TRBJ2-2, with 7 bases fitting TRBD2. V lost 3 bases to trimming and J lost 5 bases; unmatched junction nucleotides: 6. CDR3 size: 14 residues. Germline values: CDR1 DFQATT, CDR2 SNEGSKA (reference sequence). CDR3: CSASLGLETGELFF. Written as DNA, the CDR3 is TGCAGTGCTAGTCTAGGACTAGAGACCGGGGAGCTGTTTTTT.

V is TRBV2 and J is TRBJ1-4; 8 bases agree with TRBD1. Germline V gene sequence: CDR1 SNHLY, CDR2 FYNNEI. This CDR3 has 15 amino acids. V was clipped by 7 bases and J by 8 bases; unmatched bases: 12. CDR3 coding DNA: TGTGCCAGCAATCGGGGTTCGGGACAGGAGGAAAAACTGTTTTTT. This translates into CASNRGSGQEEKLFF.

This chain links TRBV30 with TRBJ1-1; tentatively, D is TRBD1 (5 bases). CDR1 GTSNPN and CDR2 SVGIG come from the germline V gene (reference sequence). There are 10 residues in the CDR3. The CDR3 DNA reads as TGTAGTGGCGGGGGAGGTGAAGCTTTCTTT. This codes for CSGGGGEAFF.

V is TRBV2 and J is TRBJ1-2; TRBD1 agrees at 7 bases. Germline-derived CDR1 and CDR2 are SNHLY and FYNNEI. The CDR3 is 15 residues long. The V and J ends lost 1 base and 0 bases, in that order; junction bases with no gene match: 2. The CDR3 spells CASSEETGSNYGYTF. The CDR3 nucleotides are TGTGCCAGCAGTGAAGAGACAGGGTCTAACTATGGCTACACCTTC.

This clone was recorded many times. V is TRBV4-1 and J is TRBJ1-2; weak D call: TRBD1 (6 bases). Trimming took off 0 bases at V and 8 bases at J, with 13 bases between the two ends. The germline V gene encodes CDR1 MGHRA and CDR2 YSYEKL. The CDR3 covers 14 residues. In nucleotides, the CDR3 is TGCGCCAGCAGCCAAGATCCCCGACAGGCCGGCTACACCTTC. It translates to CASSQDPRQAGYTF.

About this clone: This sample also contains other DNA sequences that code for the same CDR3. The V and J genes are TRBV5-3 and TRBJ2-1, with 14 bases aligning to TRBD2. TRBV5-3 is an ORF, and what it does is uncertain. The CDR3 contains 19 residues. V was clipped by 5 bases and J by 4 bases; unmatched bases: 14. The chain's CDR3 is CARSSPGLAGVPKYNEQFF. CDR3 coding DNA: TGTGCCAGAAGTTCCCCGGGACTAGCGGGGGTCCCCAAATACAATGAGCAGTTCTTC.

This chain's CDR3 is CASAIQNPNTEAFF. The CDR3 region has the DNA TGCGCCAGCGCCATACAGAATCCGAACACTGAAGCTTTCTTT. The J gene is TRBJ1-1, the V gene TRBV5-1; D is undetermined. CDR1 and CDR2 from the germline V gene are SGHRS and YFSETQ. The CDR3 spans 14 residues. The germline V and J ends were trimmed by 7 bases and 1 base, with 14 bases remaining between them.

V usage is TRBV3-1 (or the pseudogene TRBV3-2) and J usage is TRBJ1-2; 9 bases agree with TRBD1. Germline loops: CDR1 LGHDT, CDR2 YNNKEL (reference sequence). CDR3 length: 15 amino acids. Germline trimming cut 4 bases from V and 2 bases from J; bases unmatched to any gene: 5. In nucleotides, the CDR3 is TGTGCCAGCAGCCCACGGGACAGGGTAAACTATGGCTACACCTTC. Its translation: CASSPRDRVNYGYTF.

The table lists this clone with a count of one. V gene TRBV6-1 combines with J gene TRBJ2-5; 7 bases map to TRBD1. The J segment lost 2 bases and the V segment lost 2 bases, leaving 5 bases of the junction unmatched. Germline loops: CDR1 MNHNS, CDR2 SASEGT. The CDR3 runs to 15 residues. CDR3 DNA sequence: TGTGCCAGCAGTGAATGGGACAGTCGACAAGAGACCCAGTACTTC. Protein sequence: CASSEWDSRQETQYF.

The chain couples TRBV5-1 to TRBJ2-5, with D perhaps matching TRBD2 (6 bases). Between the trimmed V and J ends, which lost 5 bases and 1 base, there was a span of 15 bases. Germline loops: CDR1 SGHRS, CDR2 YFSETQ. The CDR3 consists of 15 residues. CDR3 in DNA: TGCGCCAGCAGTTTAAATGGGGGGAGCCAAGAGACCCAGTACTTC. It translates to CASSLNGGSQETQYF.

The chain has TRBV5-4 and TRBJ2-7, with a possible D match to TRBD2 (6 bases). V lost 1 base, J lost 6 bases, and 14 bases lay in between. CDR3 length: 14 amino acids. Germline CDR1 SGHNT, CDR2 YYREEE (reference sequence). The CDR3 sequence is CASSLWAGRSEQYF. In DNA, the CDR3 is TGTGCCAGCAGCTTGTGGGCAGGGAGGTCCGAGCAGTACTTC. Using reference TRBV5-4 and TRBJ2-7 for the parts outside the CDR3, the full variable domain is ETGVTQSPTHLIKTRGQQVTLRCSSQSGHNTVSWYQQALGQGPQFIFQYYREEENGRGNFPPRFSGLQFPNYSSELNVNALELDDSALYLCASSLWAGRSEQYFGPGTRLTVT.

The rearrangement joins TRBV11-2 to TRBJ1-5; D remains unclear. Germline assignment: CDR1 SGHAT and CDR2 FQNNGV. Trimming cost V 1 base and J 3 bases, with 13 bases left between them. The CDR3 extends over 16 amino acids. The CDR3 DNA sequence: TGTGCCAGCAGCTTAGGCGCGGGCAGGATCAATCAGCCCCAGCATTTT. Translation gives CASSLGAGRINQPQHF.

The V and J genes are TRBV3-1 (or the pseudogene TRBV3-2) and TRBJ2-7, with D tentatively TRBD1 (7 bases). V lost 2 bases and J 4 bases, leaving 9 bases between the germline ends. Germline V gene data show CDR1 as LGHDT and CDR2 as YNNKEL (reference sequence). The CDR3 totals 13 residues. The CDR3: CASSQSGGYEQYF. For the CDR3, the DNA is TGTGCCAGCAGCCAATCAGGGGGGTACGAGCAGTACTTC.